The 10 T cell receptor beta chains presented below share a single source sample, sequenced in a study of cytomegalovirus exposure and HLA in healthy donors. Primers: 60 Vbeta forward and 13 Jbeta reverse. Some clones are missing from TCRdb's copy, which holds only in-frame ones; the method was immunoSEQ multiplex PCR. The table records approximately 210,000 clones, 87% of them present only once. Sample: PBMCs. These receptors originate from a man aged 25-45 years in good health and CMV-seronegative.

V is TRBV5-1 and J is TRBJ2-3; the D gene is possibly TRBD2 (5 bases). This CDR3 spans 14 amino acids. V lost 3 bases and J 3 bases, leaving 11 bases between the germline ends. The germline CDR1 and CDR2 sequences are SGHRS and YFSETQ. The DNA for the CDR3 is TGCGCCAGCAGCTCTCGGACTGGGACAGATACGCAGTATTTT. Residues: CASSSRTGTDTQYF.

The genes are TRBV18 and TRBJ2-1; 10 bases fit TRBD2. Losses at the gene ends were 5 bases for V and 4 bases for J; bases not matched to a gene: 2. This CDR3 spans 14 amino acids. Germline assignment: CDR1 KGHSH and CDR2 LQKENI. CDR3 sequence: CASSTTSGYNEQFF. The CDR3 bases are TGTGCCAGCTCAACGACTAGCGGGTACAATGAGCAGTTCTTC. The full variable domain, in which reference TRBV18 and TRBJ2-1 provide the parts outside the CDR3, is NAGVMQNPRHLVRRRGQEARLRCSPMKGHSHVYWYRQLPEEGLKFMVYLQKENIIDESGMPKERFSAEFPKEGPSILRIQQVVRGDSAAYFCASSTTSGYNEQFFGPGTRLTVL.

The J gene is TRBJ1-2, the V gene TRBV4-2; 7 positions match TRBD1. The J segment lost 8 bases and the V segment lost 2 bases, leaving 8 bases of the junction unmatched. Per the germline V gene, CDR1 is LGHNA and CDR2 is YNFKEQ. This CDR3 is built from 14 residues. The CDR3 is CASSQNRGSTGYTF. DNA for the CDR3: TGTGCCAGCAGCCAAAACAGGGGTTCGACAGGCTACACCTTC.

The chain recombines TRBV9 with TRBJ2-3; 7 bases map to TRBD2. J gave up 8 bases and V 2 bases, and 5 bases lay outside the gene matches. The CDR3 runs to 13 residues. In germline, CDR1 is SGDLS, CDR2 YYNGEE. This CDR3 reads CASSVSGGGTQYF. The CDR3 DNA is TGTGCCAGCAGCGTTTCGGGCGGGGGTACGCAGTATTTT.

This chain joins TRBV5-4 and TRBJ1-2; perhaps TRBD1 as D (5 bases). The CDR3 extends over 13 amino acids. Germline V gives CDR1 SGHNT, CDR2 YYREEE (reference sequence). Trimming shortened V by 4 bases and J by 6 bases, and 13 bases separated the two germline ends. The CDR3 bases are TGTGCCAGCAGCACCAGGGTACTCGATGGCTACACCTTC. Its protein product is CASSTRVLDGYTF.

The chain carries TRBV11-2 and TRBJ2-1; D gene uncertain. The ends were cut back, 2 bases at V and 5 bases at J, with 13 bases in the middle. The CDR3 runs to 15 residues. Germline CDR1 is SGHAT and CDR2 is FQNNGV. The CDR3 nucleotides are TGTGCCAGCAGCTTAAGCGCCCGAACGGACAATGAGCAGTTCTTC. Translation: CASSLSARTDNEQFF.

The rearrangement joins TRBV28 to TRBJ1-2; 8 bases align to TRBD1. Losses at the gene ends were 3 bases for V and 6 bases for J; bases not matched to a gene: 9. Germline CDR1 is MDHEN and CDR2 is SYDVKM. This CDR3 is 15 amino acids long. The CDR3 here is CASSFSPGQGDGYTF. CDR3 DNA: TGTGCCAGCAGTTTCTCCCCCGGACAGGGAGATGGCTACACCTTC.

A single count supports this clone. The chain is built from TRBV7-8 and TRBJ1-6, with a tentative D call TRBD1 (5 bases). CDR1 SGHVS and CDR2 FQNEAQ come from the germline V gene. Deletions cut 0 bases from V and 5 bases from J, with 8 bases between. The CDR3 is made up of 15 amino acids. This chain's CDR3 is CASSLASGNNSPLHF. CDR3 DNA sequence: TGTGCCAGCAGCTTAGCTTCAGGGAATAATTCACCCCTCCACTTT.

This chain joins TRBV7-9 and TRBJ2-1; 7 nucleotides agree with TRBD2. In germline, CDR1 is SEHNR, CDR2 FQNEAQ (reference sequence). The V segment lost 3 bases and the J segment 10 bases; nucleotides outside the gene matches: 12. This CDR3 has 15 amino acids. CDR3 amino acids: CASSLGGNAGAEQFF. CDR3 bases: TGTGCCAGCAGCTTGGGGGGGAACGCCGGAGCGGAGCAGTTCTTC.

The chain is built from TRBV30 and TRBJ1-6, with D possibly being TRBD1 (6 bases). Trimming left V 1 base short and J 8 bases short, with 18 bases between. In germline, CDR1 is GTSNPN, CDR2 SVGIG (reference sequence). This CDR3 spans 16 amino acids. As DNA, the CDR3 is TGTGCCTGGAGTGCCCCCCGGGGGGCGGGGGATTCACCCCTCCACTTT. It encodes CAWSAPRGAGDSPLHF.